This T cell receptor (beta chain) was observed in a study of shared T cell receptors in the human thymus. The repertoire was sequenced with immunoSEQ multiplex PCR; TCRdb's copy has only in-frame clones and lacks some. This table holds 700,000 to 750,000 clones, 75% to 90% found once. Per germline, CDR1 MGHDK and CDR2 SYGVNS. The CDR3 has 13 residues. V was clipped by 4 bases and J by 3 bases, with 9 bases between them. A few counts support this clone. The same sample was also used in a study of human thymus T cells. That work states: Congenital heart defects were the reason for the corrective surgery that the donors, healthy Finnish infants, were having. Surgeons resected thymus tissue during corrective heart surgery. Apparent skewing of V and J gene usage characterized both thymic and blood repertoires. Related research described strongly overlapping thymic repertoires in unrelated people.

This chain uses TRBV25-1 with TRBJ1-2; D is unclear. The sample was thymocytes. The receptor was isolated from a girl under two years old with a congenital heart defect. This CDR3 is CASSVRSDYGYTF. CDR3 DNA sequence: TGTGCCAGCAGTGTGCGTTCCGACTATGGCTACACCTTC.